Described below is a single T cell receptor beta chain sequence and its context. Its antigen is currently unknown. The PCR ran on 60 Vbeta and 13 Jbeta primers. Libraries were prepared by immunoSEQ multiplex PCR; TCRdb keeps only in-frame clonotypes and omits some of them. The sample lists 120,000 to 150,000 clones, approximately 80% seen once, with approximately 4% in the top ten. The CDR3 is 14 residues long. Germline lookup yields CDR1 SGHRS and CDR2 YFSETQ. Losses at the gene ends were 3 bases for V and 2 bases for J; bases not matched to a gene: 4. The data stem from a study of cytomegalovirus exposure and HLA in healthy donors. Points from the study as a whole: In a later analysis, HLA-associated TCR beta chains were more clonally expanded than equally common others. Using a false discovery rate of 0.05, a later analysis showed that around 16,000 TCR beta sequences were associated with HLA alleles. Reported performance of the classifier showed diagnosis of cytomegalovirus status with high specificity and sensitivity.

This TCR was sampled from a man aged 18 to 29 in good health and CMV-seronegative. Material: PBMCs. The chain links TRBV5-1 to TRBJ1-1; the match to TRBD1 covers 7 bases. In DNA form, the CDR3 reads TGCGCCAGCAGCTCTTACAGGGGTAACACTGAAGCTTTCTTT. Encoded protein: CASSSYRGNTEAFF.